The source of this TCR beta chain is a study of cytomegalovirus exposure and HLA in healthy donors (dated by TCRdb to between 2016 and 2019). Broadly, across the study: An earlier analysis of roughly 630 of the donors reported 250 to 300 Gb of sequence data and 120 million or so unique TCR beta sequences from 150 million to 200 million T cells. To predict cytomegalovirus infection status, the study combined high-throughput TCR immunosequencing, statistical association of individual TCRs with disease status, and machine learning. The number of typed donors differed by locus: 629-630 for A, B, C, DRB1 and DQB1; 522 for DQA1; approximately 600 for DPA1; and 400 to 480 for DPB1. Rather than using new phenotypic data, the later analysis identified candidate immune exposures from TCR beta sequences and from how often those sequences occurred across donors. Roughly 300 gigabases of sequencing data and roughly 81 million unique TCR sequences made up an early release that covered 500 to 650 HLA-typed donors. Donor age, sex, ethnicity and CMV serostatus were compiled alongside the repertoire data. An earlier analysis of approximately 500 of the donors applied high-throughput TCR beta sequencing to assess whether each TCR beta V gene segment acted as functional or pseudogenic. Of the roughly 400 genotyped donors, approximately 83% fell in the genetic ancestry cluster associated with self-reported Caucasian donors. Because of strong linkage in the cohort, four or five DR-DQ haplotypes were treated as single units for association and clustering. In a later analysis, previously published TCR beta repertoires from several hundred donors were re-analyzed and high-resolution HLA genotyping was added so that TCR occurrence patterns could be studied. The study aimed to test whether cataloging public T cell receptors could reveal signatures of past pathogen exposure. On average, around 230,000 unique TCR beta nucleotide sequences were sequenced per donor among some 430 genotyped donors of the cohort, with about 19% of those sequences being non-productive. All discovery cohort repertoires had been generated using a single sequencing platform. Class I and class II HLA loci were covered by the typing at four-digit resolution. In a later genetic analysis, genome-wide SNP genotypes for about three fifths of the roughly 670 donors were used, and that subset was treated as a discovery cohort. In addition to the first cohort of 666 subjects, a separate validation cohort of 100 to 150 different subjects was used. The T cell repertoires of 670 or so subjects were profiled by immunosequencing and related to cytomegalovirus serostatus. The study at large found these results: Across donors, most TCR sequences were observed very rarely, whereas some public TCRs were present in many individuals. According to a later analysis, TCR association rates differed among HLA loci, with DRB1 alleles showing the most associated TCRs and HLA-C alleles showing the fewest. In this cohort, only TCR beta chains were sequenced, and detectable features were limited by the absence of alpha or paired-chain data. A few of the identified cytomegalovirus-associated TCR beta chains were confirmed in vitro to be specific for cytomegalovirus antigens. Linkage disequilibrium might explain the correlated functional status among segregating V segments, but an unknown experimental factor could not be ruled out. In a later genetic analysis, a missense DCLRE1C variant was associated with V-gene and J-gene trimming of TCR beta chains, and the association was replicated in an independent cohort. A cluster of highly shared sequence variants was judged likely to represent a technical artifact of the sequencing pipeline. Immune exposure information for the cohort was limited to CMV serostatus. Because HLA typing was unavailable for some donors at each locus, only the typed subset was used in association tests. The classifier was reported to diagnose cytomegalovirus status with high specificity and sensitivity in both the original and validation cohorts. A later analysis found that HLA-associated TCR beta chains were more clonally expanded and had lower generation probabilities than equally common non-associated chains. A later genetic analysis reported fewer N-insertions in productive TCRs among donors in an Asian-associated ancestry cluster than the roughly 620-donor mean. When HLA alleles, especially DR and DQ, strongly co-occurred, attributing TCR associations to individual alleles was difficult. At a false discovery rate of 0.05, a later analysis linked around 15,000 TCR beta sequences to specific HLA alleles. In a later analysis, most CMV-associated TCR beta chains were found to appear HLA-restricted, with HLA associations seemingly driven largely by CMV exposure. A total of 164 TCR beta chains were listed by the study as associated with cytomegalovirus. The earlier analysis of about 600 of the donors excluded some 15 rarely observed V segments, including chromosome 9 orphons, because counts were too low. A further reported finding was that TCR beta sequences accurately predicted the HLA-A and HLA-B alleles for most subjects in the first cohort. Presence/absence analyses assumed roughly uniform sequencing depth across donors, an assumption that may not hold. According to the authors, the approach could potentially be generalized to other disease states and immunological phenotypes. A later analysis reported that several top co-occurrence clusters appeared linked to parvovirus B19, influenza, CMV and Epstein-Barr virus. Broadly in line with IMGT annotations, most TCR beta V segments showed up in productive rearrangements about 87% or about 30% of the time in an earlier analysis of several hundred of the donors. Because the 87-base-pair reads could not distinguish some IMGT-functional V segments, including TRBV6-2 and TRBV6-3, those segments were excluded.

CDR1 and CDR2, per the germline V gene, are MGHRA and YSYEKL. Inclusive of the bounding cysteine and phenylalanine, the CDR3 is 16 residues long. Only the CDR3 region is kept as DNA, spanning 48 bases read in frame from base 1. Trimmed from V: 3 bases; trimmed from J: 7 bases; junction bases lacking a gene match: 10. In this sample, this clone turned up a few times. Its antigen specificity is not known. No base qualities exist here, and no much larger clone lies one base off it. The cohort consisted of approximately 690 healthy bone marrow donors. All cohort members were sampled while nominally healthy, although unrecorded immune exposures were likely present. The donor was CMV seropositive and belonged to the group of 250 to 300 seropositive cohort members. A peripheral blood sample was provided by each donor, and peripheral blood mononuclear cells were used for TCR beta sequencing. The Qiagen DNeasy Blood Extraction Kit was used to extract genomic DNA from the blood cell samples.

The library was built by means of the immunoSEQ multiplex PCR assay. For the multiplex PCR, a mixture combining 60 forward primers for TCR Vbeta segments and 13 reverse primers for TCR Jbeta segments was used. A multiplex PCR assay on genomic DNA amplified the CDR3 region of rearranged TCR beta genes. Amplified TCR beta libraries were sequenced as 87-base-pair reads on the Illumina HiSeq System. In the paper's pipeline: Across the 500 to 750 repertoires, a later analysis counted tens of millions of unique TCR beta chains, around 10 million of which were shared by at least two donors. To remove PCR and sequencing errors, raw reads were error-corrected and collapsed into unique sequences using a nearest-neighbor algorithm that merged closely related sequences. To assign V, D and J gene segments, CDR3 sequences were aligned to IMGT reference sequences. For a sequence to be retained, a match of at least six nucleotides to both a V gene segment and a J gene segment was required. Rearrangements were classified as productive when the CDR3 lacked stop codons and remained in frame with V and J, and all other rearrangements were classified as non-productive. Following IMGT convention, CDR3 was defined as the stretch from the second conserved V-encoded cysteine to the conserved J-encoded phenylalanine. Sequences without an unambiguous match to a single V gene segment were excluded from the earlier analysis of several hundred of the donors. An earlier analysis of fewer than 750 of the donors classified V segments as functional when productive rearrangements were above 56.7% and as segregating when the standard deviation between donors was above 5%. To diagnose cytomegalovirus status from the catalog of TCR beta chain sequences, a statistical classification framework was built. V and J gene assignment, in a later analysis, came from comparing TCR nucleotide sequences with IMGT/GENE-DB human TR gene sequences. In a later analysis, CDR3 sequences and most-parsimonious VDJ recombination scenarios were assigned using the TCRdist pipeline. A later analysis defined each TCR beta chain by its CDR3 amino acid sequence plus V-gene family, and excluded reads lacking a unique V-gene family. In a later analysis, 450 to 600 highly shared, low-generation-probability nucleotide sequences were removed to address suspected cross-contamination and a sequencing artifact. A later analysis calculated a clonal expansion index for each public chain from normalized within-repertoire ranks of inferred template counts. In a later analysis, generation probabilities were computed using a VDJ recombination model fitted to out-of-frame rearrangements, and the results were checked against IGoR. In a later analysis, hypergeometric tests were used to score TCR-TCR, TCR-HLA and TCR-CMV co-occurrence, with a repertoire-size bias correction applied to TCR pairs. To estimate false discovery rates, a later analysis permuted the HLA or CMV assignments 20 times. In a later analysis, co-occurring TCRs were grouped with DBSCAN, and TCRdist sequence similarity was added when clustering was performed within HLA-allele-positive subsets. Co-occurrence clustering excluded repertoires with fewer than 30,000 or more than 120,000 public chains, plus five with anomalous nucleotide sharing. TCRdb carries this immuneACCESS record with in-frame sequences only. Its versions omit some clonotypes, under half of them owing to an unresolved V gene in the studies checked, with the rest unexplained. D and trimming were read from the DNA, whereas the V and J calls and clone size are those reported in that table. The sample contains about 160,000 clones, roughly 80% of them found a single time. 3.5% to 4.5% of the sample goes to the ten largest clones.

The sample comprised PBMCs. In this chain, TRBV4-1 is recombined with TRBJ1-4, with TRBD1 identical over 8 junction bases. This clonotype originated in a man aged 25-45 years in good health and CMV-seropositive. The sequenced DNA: TGCGCCAGCAGCCAGGATGCCCGGACAGGGACTGAAAAACTGTTTTTT. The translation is CASSQDARTGTEKLFF.